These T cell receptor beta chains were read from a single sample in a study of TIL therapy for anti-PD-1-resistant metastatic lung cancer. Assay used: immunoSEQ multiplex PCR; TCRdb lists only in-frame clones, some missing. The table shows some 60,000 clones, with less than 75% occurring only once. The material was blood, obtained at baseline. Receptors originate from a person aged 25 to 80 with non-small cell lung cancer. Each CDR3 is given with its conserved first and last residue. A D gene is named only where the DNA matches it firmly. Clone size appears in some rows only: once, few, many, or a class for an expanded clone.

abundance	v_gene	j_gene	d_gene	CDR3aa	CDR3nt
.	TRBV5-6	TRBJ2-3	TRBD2	CASSFLGLAGFTDTQYF	TGTGCCAGCAGCTTTCTGGGACTAGCGGGATTCACAGATACGCAGTATTTT
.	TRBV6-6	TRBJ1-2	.	CASRLGANYGYTF	TGTGCCAGCAGACTGGGCGCTAACTATGGCTACACCTTC
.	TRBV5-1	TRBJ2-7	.	CASSQGLRNSYEQYF	TGCGCCAGCTCACAAGGGTTGAGAAATTCCTACGAGCAGTACTTC
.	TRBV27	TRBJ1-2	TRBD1	CASSSPSGTGHYGYTF	TGTGCCAGCAGCTCGCCGTCTGGGACAGGGCACTATGGCTACACCTTC
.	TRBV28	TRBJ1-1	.	CASSPSWGHTEAFF	TGTGCCAGCAGCCCCTCCTGGGGGCACACTGAAGCTTTCTTT
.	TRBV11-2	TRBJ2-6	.	CASKISGANVLTF	TGTGCCAGCAAGATCTCTGGGGCCAACGTCCTGACTTTC
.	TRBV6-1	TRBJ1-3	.	CASSVLVGSGNTIYF	TGTGCCAGCAGTGTCTTGGTTGGCTCTGGAAACACCATATATTTT
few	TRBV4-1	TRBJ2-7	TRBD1	CASSPDREVSGPYEQYF	TGCGCCAGCAGTCCGGACAGGGAAGTGAGTGGGCCCTACGAGCAGTACTTC
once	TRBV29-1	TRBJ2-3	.	CSVEDQMDTQYF	TGCAGCGTTGAAGATCAAATGGATACGCAGTATTTT
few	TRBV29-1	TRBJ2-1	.	CSVEREQIDEQFF	TGCAGCGTTGAAAGAGAACAAATCGATGAGCAGTTCTTC
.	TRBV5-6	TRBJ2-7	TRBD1	CASSPDAGQGAYEQYF	TGTGCCAGCAGCCCGGATGCGGGACAGGGGGCCTACGAGCAGTACTTC
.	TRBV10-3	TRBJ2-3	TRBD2	CAISSGTDTQYF	TGTGCCATTTCTAGCGGGACGGATACGCAGTATTTT
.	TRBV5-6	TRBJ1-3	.	CASSLSRNTIYF	TGTGCCAGCAGCTTGTCCCGGAACACCATATATTTT
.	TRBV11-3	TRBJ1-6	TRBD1	CASSLDGTGFSSPLHF	TGTGCCAGCAGCTTAGATGGGACAGGTTTTAGTTCACCCCTCCACTTT
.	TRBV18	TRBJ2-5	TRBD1	CASSPRTGPGETQYF	TGTGCCAGCTCACCCCGGACAGGCCCGGGAGAGACCCAGTACTTC
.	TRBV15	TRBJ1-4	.	CATSRGGVSEKLFF	TGTGCCACCAGCAGAGGAGGGGTCAGTGAAAAACTGTTTTTT
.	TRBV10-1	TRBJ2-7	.	CASSEKSTGTHEQYF	TGCGCCAGCAGTGAGAAGAGTACAGGTACCCACGAGCAGTACTTC
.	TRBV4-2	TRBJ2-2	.	CASSQGRAGANTGELFF	TGTGCCAGCAGCCAAGGCCGAGCGGGCGCGAACACCGGGGAGCTGTTTTTT
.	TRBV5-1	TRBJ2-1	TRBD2	CASSLQTSGGYNEQFF	TGCGCCAGCAGCTTACAAACTAGCGGGGGCTACAATGAGCAGTTCTTC
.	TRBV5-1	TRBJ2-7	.	CASSWGRDEQYF	TGCGCCAGCAGCTGGGGCAGGGACGAGCAGTACTTC
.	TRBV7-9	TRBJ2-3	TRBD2	CASSSPGLEGTDTQYF	TGTGCCAGCAGCTCGCCGGGACTAGAGGGCACAGATACGCAGTATTTT
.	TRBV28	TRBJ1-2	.	CASRDFDISYGYTF	TGTGCCAGCAGGGACTTCGATATTAGCTATGGCTACACCTTC
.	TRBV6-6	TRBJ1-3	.	CASSLSGGTSGNTIYF	TGTGCCAGCAGTCTATCCGGGGGGACCTCTGGAAACACCATATATTTT
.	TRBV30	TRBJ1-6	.	CAWSLLTGQGSPLHF	TGTGCCTGGAGTCTCCTAACAGGGCAGGGGTCACCCCTCCACTTT
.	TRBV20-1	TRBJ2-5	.	CSARQETQYF	TGCAGTGCTAGGCAAGAGACCCAGTACTTC
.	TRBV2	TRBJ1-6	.	CASSGIGSPRDSPLHF	TGTGCCAGCAGTGGGATAGGATCTCCCAGGGATTCACCCCTCCACTTT